This record concerns one TCR beta chain sequence. The target antigen is unknown. The data stem from a study of T cells in Graves' hyperthyroidism and ophthalmopathy. Reasons for excluding patients were uncontrolled infection, other autoimmune disease, pregnancy or lactation. Clinical symptoms, serum thyroxine and TRAb, thyroid ultrasound and orbital computed tomography were used for the diagnoses. CDR1 is LNHNV and CDR2 is YYDKDF in the germline V gene (reference sequence). V was shortened by 3 bases and J by 4 bases, with 13 bases between the two germline ends. The CDR3 spans 14 residues. Notes on the study in general: Most expanded thyroid clonotypes above 0.001 also appeared in blood. A model of 13 V-J pairs discriminated ophthalmopathy from stable hyperthyroidism.

TCR beta CDR3 region amplification was performed from RNA transcripts. The TCR CDR3 first-round RT-PCR relied on the HTBI primer set. MiXCR, applied by TCRdb to the multiplex PCR reads, yields one record per CDR3 protein. The sample yields about 640,000 distinct CDR3 sequences, 45% seen once. The origin of this receptor is an adult man with Graves' disease, either hyperthyroidism or ophthalmopathy (not recorded which). The rearrangement links TRBV15 to TRBJ2-7, with D possibly called TRBD1 or TRBD2 (5 bases each). Input material: peripheral blood or thyroid tissue (not recorded which). CDR3 in amino acids: CATSSHGALYEQYF. CDR3 in DNA: TGTGCCACCAGCAGCCACGGGGCTCTGTACGAGCAGTACTTC.